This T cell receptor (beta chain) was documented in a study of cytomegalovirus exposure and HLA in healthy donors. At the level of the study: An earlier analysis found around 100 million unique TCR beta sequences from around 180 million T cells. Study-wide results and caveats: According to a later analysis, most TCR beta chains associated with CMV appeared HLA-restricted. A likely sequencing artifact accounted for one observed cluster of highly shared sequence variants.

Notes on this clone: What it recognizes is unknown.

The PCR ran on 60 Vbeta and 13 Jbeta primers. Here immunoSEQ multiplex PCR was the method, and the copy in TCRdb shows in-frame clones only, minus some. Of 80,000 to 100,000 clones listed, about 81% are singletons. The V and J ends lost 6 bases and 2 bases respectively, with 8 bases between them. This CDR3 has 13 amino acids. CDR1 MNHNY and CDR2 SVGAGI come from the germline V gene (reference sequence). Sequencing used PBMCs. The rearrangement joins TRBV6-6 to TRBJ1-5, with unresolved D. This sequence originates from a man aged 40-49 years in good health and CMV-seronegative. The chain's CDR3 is CASRGEGNQPQHF. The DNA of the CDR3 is TGTGCCAGCAGAGGAGAGGGCAATCAGCCCCAGCATTTT.